These 18 T cell receptor beta chains came from one sample sequenced in a study of T cell responses to AZD1222 COVID-19 vaccine. Libraries were prepared by immunoSEQ multiplex PCR; TCRdb keeps only in-frame clonotypes and omits some of them. In the table there are about 55,000 clones, more than 70% of which are singletons. The sequenced sample was peripheral blood, obtained on day 0 of AZD1222 vaccination. Source of these receptors: an adult in good health.

The J gene is TRBJ2-1, the V gene TRBV5-1, with 10 positions matching TRBD1. V lost 0 bases and J lost 6; bases outside the gene matches: 3. The germline V gene has CDR1 SGHRS and CDR2 YFSETQ. CDR3 length equals 15 residues. CDR3 sequence: CASSLGQGAPNEQFF. For the CDR3, the DNA is TGCGCCAGCAGCTTGGGACAGGGGGCGCCCAATGAGCAGTTCTTC.

The V gene is TRBV6-5, the J gene TRBJ2-7, with unresolved D. This CDR3 contains 12 residues. In germline, CDR1 is MNHEY, CDR2 SVGAGI. Trimming shortened V by 4 bases and J by 2 bases, and 6 bases separated the two germline ends. In DNA form, the CDR3 reads TGTGCCAGCAGTTTAACTACCTACGAGCAGTACTTC. Amino acids: CASSLTTYEQYF.

This clone was detected only once. This rearrangement joins TRBV6-5 to TRBJ1-1, with 7 positions matching TRBD1. The CDR3 is 13 residues long. The V and J ends lost 8 bases and 1 base, in that order; junction bases with no gene match: 4. The germline gives CDR1 MNHEY, CDR2 SVGAGI. CDR3 protein: CASHRGENTEAFF. CDR3 nucleotides: TGTGCCAGCCACAGGGGTGAGAACACTGAAGCTTTCTTT.

The J gene is TRBJ2-3, the V gene TRBV28; 10 nucleotides match TRBD2. Trimming removed 3 bases from V and 6 bases from J; junction bases left unmatched: 9. This CDR3 region has 16 residues. Germline CDR1 is MDHEN and CDR2 is SYDVKM. CDR3 sequence: CASSFGLAGVRDTQYF. For the CDR3, the DNA is TGTGCCAGCAGTTTTGGGCTAGCGGGAGTGAGGGATACGCAGTATTTT.

V is TRBV7-9 and J is TRBJ1-6, with D tentatively TRBD1 (5 bases). Deletions cut 5 bases from V and 6 bases from J, with 11 bases between. Germline CDR1 and CDR2: SEHNR and FQNEAQ (reference sequence). The CDR3 runs to 14 residues. The CDR3 sequence is CASSLGHTNSPLHF. CDR3 DNA: TGTGCCAGCAGCCTCGGACACACTAATTCACCCCTCCACTTT.

This sequence joins TRBV5-1 and TRBJ2-2; TRBD2 matches 11 bases. Per germline, CDR1 SGHRS and CDR2 YFSETQ. Unmatched junction bases numbered 9, after V lost 4 bases and J lost 7 bases. The CDR3 loop spans 16 amino acids. This chain's CDR3 is CASSMELAGVNGELFF. DNA for the CDR3: TGCGCCAGCAGCATGGAACTAGCGGGAGTCAACGGGGAGCTGTTTTTT. The full variable domain, its missing parts supplied by reference TRBV5-1 and TRBJ2-2, is KAGVTQTPRYLIKTRGQQVTLSCSPISGHRSVSWYQQTPGQGLQFLFEYFSETQRNKGNFPGRFSGRQFSNSRSEMNVSTLELGDSALYLCASSMELAGVNGELFFGEGSRLTVL.

The chain joins TRBV5-4 to TRBJ2-3, with TRBD1 matching over 7 bases. Germline-derived CDR1 and CDR2 are SGHNT and YYREEE (reference sequence). The CDR3 length is 16 residues. The V segment lost 3 bases and the J segment 0 bases; nucleotides outside the gene matches: 7. The CDR3 coding sequence is TGTGCCAGCAGCTACCCGGGACAGCTTAGCACAGATACGCAGTATTTT. This encodes CASSYPGQLSTDTQYF.

CDR3 in DNA: TGTGCCAGTTGGGTTGCAGCGAACTCTGGAAACACCATATATTTT. Translating gives CASWVAANSGNTIYF. V and J are TRBV6-5 and TRBJ1-3; D ambiguous. Trimming shortened V by 9 bases and J by 0 bases, and 15 bases separated the two germline ends. This CDR3 comprises 15 residues. The germline CDR1 and CDR2 sequences are MNHEY and SVGAGI.

V is TRBV5-1 and J is TRBJ2-2; tentatively, D is TRBD1 (6 bases). The ends were cut back, 4 bases at V and 1 base at J, with 17 bases in the middle. This CDR3 has 17 residues. Germline V gives CDR1 SGHRS, CDR2 YFSETQ. The CDR3 loop reads CASSPFAGDLNTGELFF. The CDR3 DNA reads TGCGCCAGCAGCCCATTCGCAGGGGACCTGAACACCGGGGAGCTGTTTTTT.

This clone was observed a handful of times. The V gene is TRBV9, the J gene TRBJ2-7; D remains unclear. V dropped 1 base and J dropped 6 bases, with 14 bases sitting between them. The CDR3 extends over 14 amino acids. Germline loops: CDR1 SGDLS, CDR2 YYNGEE. In DNA form, the CDR3 reads TGTGCCAGCAGCGTATCTCACTACCCGGGCGAGCAGTACTTC. Residues: CASSVSHYPGEQYF.

This clone was recorded once. J is TRBJ2-2 and V is TRBV2; D call uncertain. The CDR3 covers 14 residues. V was cut by 8 bases and J by 2 bases, with 12 bases left in between. Germline V CDR1 and CDR2: SNHLY, FYNNEI. The chain's CDR3 is CASVRAYNTGELFF. The CDR3 bases are TGTGCCAGCGTCCGGGCCTATAACACCGGGGAGCTGTTTTTT.

The V and J genes are TRBV15 and TRBJ1-2, with D possibly TRBD1 on 6 matching bases. This CDR3 is 14 amino acids long. Trimming shortened V by 5 bases and J by 5 bases, and 15 bases separated the two germline ends. Germline V gene lookup returns CDR1 LNHNV and CDR2 YYDKDF (reference sequence). This CDR3 is CATSPSQGRYGYTF. CDR3 nucleotide sequence: TGTGCCACCAGCCCTTCGCAGGGGAGGTATGGCTACACCTTC.

The V call is TRBV4-2, the J call TRBJ2-6; 9 bases fit TRBD1. Germline CDR1 and CDR2: LGHNA and YNFKEQ. The length of the CDR3 is 18 residues. Trimming took 5 bases from V and 1 from J; bases not matched to a gene: 9. CDR3 loop: CASSLTGGRGSGANVLTF. The CDR3, as DNA: TGTGCCAGCAGCTTAACAGGGGGCCGGGGTTCTGGGGCCAACGTCCTGACTTTC.

The chain carries TRBV12-3 or TRBV12-4 and TRBJ2-6; D unclear. CDR3 length: 13 amino acids. V dropped 3 bases and J dropped 4 bases, with 4 bases sitting between them. CDR3 in amino acids: CASSFAGANVLTF. The DNA for the CDR3 is TGTGCCAGCAGTTTTGCAGGGGCCAACGTCCTGACTTTC.

The V and J genes are TRBV6-5 and TRBJ1-6; D ambiguous. V dropped 2 bases and J dropped 9 bases, with 8 bases sitting between them. CDR1 and CDR2 (germline): MNHEY, SVGAGI. This CDR3 has 13 residues. The CDR3 DNA reads TGTGCCAGCAGTTACACGGAAGGTTCACCCCTCCACTTT. Translating it yields CASSYTEGSPLHF.

This rearrangement joins TRBV7-6 to TRBJ2-1; D uncertain. The CDR3 runs 15 residues. V was shortened by 4 bases and J by 0 bases, with 10 bases between the two germline ends. CDR1 SGHVS and CDR2 FNYEAQ come from the germline V gene. CDR3 sequence (DNA): TGTGCCAGCAGCTCCTTTTTTAGCTCCTACAATGAGCAGTTCTTC. This gives the protein CASSSFFSSYNEQFF.

The V gene is TRBV6-5, the J gene TRBJ2-1; possibly TRBD2 for D (5 bases). V lost 2 bases and J lost 2, with 10 bases in between. The CDR3 is made up of 15 amino acids. Looked up from germline, CDR1 is MNHEY and CDR2 is SVGAGI. The CDR3 spells CASSYRGLTYNEQFF. CDR3 sequence (DNA): TGTGCCAGCAGTTACCGCGGGCTCACCTACAATGAGCAGTTCTTC.

The chain recombines TRBV6-6 with TRBJ2-2; 7 bases match TRBD1. CDR3 length equals 16 residues. V was pared by 0 bases and J by 1 base, with 2 bases of the junction left unmatched. Germline lookup yields CDR1 MNHNY and CDR2 SVGAGI (reference sequence). The CDR3 loop is CASSYSGGGNTGELFF. For the CDR3, the DNA is TGTGCCAGCAGTTACTCAGGGGGCGGGAACACCGGGGAGCTGTTTTTT.